The 19 T cell receptor beta chains presented below share a single source sample, sequenced in a study of regulatory T cells in long-lasting Graves disease. Regarding time point: newly diagnosed GD, antithyroid drugs for less than 3 months. With RNA extracted from PBMCs as input, the TCR library was made. Libraries of TCR beta came from iRepertoire HTBI primers plus Arm-PCR of CDR3 regions. From the multiplex PCR reads, TCRdb called clonotypes with MiXCR, one entry per CDR3 protein. The sample lists around 500,000 distinct CDR3 sequences; roughly 12% were seen once. The sample was also linked to a second study, of T cells in Graves' hyperthyroidism and ophthalmopathy.

The sample was peripheral blood mononuclear cells (PBMCs), taken at new diagnosis, from a patient treated with antithyroid drugs. Receptor source: a man younger than 45 with Graves disease.

This clonotype has a count of ten or more. The rearrangement links TRBV12-3 or TRBV12-4 to TRBJ1-5; possible D gene TRBD1, 6 bases. Trimming took 0 bases from V and 2 from J, leaving 17 bases between them. The CDR3 consists of 18 residues. The CDR3 loop is CASSLAPGGAAGNQPQHF. For the CDR3, the DNA is TGTGCCAGCAGTTTAGCGCCCGGGGGGGCGGCGGGCAATCAGCCCCAGCATTTT.

This clonotype was detected many times. The chain recombines TRBV28 with TRBJ2-7, with D possibly TRBD2 on 6 matching bases. The ends were cut back, 4 bases at V and 2 bases at J, with 24 bases in the middle. Germline V CDR1 and CDR2: MDHEN, SYDVKM. CDR3 size: 18 residues. The chain's CDR3 is CASSSPFSLVAEPYEQYF. The CDR3, as DNA: TGTGCCAGCAGTTCCCCCTTCTCCTTGGTAGCGGAGCCCTACGAGCAGTACTTC.

This clonotype was seen many times. The gene calls are TRBV5-1 and TRBJ1-2; 7 bases align to TRBD1. The CDR3 contains 15 residues. The V gene's germline CDR1 is SGHRS and CDR2 YFSETQ. The ends lost 1 base at V and 6 bases at J; junction bases unmatched: 9. The CDR3 loop is CASSLTRDRANGYTF. Written as DNA, the CDR3 is TGCGCCAGCAGCTTGACCCGAGACAGGGCCAATGGCTACACCTTC.

This clonotype appeared many times. V and J are TRBV5-1 and TRBJ1-1, with 7 nucleotides matching TRBD1. Germline V lookup: CDR1 SGHRS, CDR2 YFSETQ. The ends lost 4 bases at V and 1 base at J; junction bases unmatched: 10. The CDR3 is 16 residues long. The CDR3 loop is CASSRDSLFPNTEAFF. CDR3 DNA: TGCGCCAGCAGCCGGGACAGCTTATTCCCGAACACTGAAGCTTTCTTT.

At least ten counts were recorded for this clonotype. The CDR3 loop is CASSPKSSGTEEQYF. CDR3 DNA: TGTGCCAGCAGCCCAAAGTCTAGCGGGACCGAAGAGCAGTACTTC. The V call is TRBV7-9, the J call TRBJ2-7, with 9 bases lining up with TRBD2. The J segment lost 7 bases and the V segment lost 5 bases, leaving 12 bases of the junction unmatched. Looked up from germline, CDR1 is SEHNR and CDR2 is FQNEAQ (reference sequence). CDR3 length: 15 residues. Drawing the rest from reference TRBV7-9 and TRBJ2-7, the complete variable domain is DTGVSQNPRHKITKRGQNVTFRCDPISEHNRLYWYRQTLGQGPEFLTYFQNEAQLEKSRLLSDRFSAERPKGSFSTLEIQRTEQGDSAMYLCASSPKSSGTEEQYFGPGTRLTVT.

The sample holds many counts of this clonotype. The rearrangement links TRBV7-6 to TRBJ2-1, with 9 bases identical to TRBD2. V was clipped by 1 base and J by 6 bases; unmatched bases: 7. CDR3 length: 16 amino acids. Germline CDR1 reads SGHVS; CDR2 reads FNYEAQ. This CDR3 reads CASSLGWGSGSNEQFF. CDR3 coding DNA: TGTGCCAGCAGCTTAGGCTGGGGTAGCGGGAGCAATGAGCAGTTCTTC. Drawing the rest from reference TRBV7-6 and TRBJ2-1, the complete variable domain is GAGVSQSPRYKVTKRGQDVALRCDPISGHVSLYWYRQALGQGPEFLTYFNYEAQQDKSGLPNDRFSAERPEGSISTLTIQRTEQRDSAMYRCASSLGWGSGSNEQFFGPGTRLTVL.

This clonotype was recorded a few times. This chain joins TRBV30 and TRBJ1-6; TRBD1 agrees at 8 bases. This CDR3 has 13 amino acids. The germline V gene encodes CDR1 GTSNPN and CDR2 SVGIG (reference sequence). V was pared by 5 bases and J by 10 bases, with 7 bases of the junction left unmatched. For the CDR3, the DNA is TGTGCCTGGGGTAGACAGGGGCAATCACCCCTCCACTTT. Its translation: CAWGRQGQSPLHF.

With regard to this clonotype: A single base separates this from a much larger clone, so it may be a read error. The CDR3 carries no conserved terminal phenylalanine or tryptophan, so it likely arises from a read error. The chain employs TRBV20-1 and TRBJ1-1, with D tentatively TRBD1 (5 bases). Germline V gene data show CDR1 as DFQATT and CDR2 as SNEGSKA (reference sequence). There are 16 residues in the CDR3. The ends were cut back, 1 base at V and 4 bases at J, with 19 bases in the middle. CDR3 sequence: CSARALGGVSGTEAFL. In DNA form, the CDR3 reads TGCAGTGCTAGAGCCCTGGGGGGAGTATCAGGCACTGAAGCTTTCCTT.

V is TRBV7-9 and J is TRBJ1-2; D may be TRBD1 (6 bases). Germline V gene data show CDR1 as SEHNR and CDR2 as FQNEAQ (reference sequence). The CDR3 is 15 amino acids. Trimming took 2 bases from V and 8 from J, leaving 18 bases between them. The CDR3 DNA sequence: TGTGCCAGCAGCTTACAACAGGGATCCGTGGGAGGCTACACCTTC. Protein: CASSLQQGSVGGYTF.

This clonotype was recorded at least ten times. This rearrangement joins TRBV12-3 or TRBV12-4 to TRBJ2-1, with 12 nucleotides matching TRBD2. CDR3 length: 16 residues. V lost 6 bases to trimming and J lost 4 bases; unmatched junction nucleotides: 7. In DNA, the CDR3 is TGTGCCAGCAGCGAACTAGCGGGAGGATTTTACAATGAGCAGTTCTTC. This codes for CASSELAGGFYNEQFF.

This clonotype came up many times. The chain links TRBV6-2 or TRBV6-3 to TRBJ2-3; TRBD2 matches 13 bases. Per germline, CDR1 MNHEY and CDR2 SVGEGT. The CDR3 has 17 residues. V gave up 2 bases and J gave up 5 bases; unmatched junction bases: 7. The CDR3 nucleotides read TGTGCCAGCAGTTACACCGGACTAGCGGGAGTGGTAGATACGCAGTATTTT. Translating it yields CASSYTGLAGVVDTQYF.

The chain uses TRBV20-1 and TRBJ2-3; 10 nucleotides line up with TRBD2. There are 16 residues in the CDR3. V shed 2 bases and J 0 bases; nucleotides not matched to a gene: 5. Germline V gives CDR1 DFQATT, CDR2 SNEGSKA (reference sequence). The CDR3 loop reads CSARSTSGYSTDTQYF. The CDR3 DNA reads as TGCAGTGCTAGATCGACTAGCGGGTACAGCACAGATACGCAGTATTTT.

Many counts were recorded for this clonotype. The V call is TRBV6-1, the J call TRBJ2-6; no reliable D call. Trimming cost V 5 bases and J 3 bases, with 14 bases left between them. CDR3 size: 16 residues. CDR1 is MNHNS, CDR2 SASEGT, per germline. The CDR3 loop is CASSPLGLGGANVLTF. The DNA of the CDR3 is TGTGCCAGCAGTCCCCTAGGCCTAGGTGGGGCCAACGTCCTGACTTTC.

This clonotype came up a few times. This chain uses TRBV7-9 with TRBJ2-5; D is possibly TRBD1 (5 bases). Trimming removed 7 bases at V and 9 bases at J, with 15 bases between. Germline lookup yields CDR1 SEHNR and CDR2 FQNEAQ (reference sequence). CDR3 size: 12 residues. The CDR3 here is CASIEPLGAQYF. For the CDR3, the DNA is TGTGCCAGCATTGAGCCCCTAGGGGCCCAGTACTTC. Full variable domain (rest looked up from reference TRBV7-9 and TRBJ2-5): DTGVSQNPRHKITKRGQNVTFRCDPISEHNRLYWYRQTLGQGPEFLTYFQNEAQLEKSRLLSDRFSAERPKGSFSTLEIQRTEQGDSAMYLCASIEPLGAQYFGPGTRLLVL.

In the case of this clonotype: A clone one base away is much larger, so this may be a read error. CDR3 DNA: TGTGCCAGCTCCAAACTGGCCGGCGGCAGGGACGGCACTGAAGCTCTCTTT. It translates to CASSKLAGGRDGTEALF. V and J are TRBV12-3 or TRBV12-4 and TRBJ1-1; D possibly corresponds to TRBD1 (5 bases). CDR3 length: 17 amino acids.

About this clonotype itself: A clone one base away is much larger, so this may be a read error. The chain employs TRBV20-1 and TRBJ2-4, with D unclear. CDR3 length equals 11 residues. Trimming left V 5 bases short and J 6 bases short, with 8 bases between. Germline V gene lookup returns CDR1 DFQATT and CDR2 SNEGSKA (reference sequence). This CDR3 is CSAGLGNIQYF. CDR3 nucleotide sequence: TGCAGTGCTGGATTGGGAAACATTCAGTACTTC.

This clonotype was detected a few times. The V and J genes are TRBV6-5 and TRBJ2-1; 7 nucleotides match TRBD2. Germline loops: CDR1 MNHEY, CDR2 SVGAGI. The length of the CDR3 is 17 residues. Unmatched junction bases numbered 12, after V lost 0 bases and J lost 7 bases. The DNA for the CDR3 is TGTGCCAGCAGTTACTCGATCGTTCCAGCGGGAAAAAATGAGCAGTTCTTC. Translation gives CASSYSIVPAGKNEQFF.

This clonotype has a handful of counts. This chain uses TRBV13 with TRBJ2-1; D could derive from TRBD1 or TRBD2 (5 bases each). This CDR3 region has 13 residues. V was clipped by 0 bases and J by 9 bases, with 9 bases between them. Germline V gene data show CDR1 as PRHDT and CDR2 as FYEKMQ (reference sequence). The CDR3 coding sequence is TGTGCCAGCAGCTTAGGGGGGGATGGTGAGCAGTTCTTC. Protein sequence: CASSLGGDGEQFF.

This clonotype was counted many times. V gene TRBV20-1 combines with J gene TRBJ2-3, with D uncertain. The germline V and J ends were trimmed by 3 bases and 5 bases, with 6 bases remaining between them. This CDR3 has 11 residues. CDR1 is DFQATT, CDR2 SNEGSKA, per germline (reference sequence). This CDR3 is CSASDGDTQYF. The CDR3 DNA sequence: TGCAGTGCTAGTGACGGAGATACGCAGTATTTT.